This TCR beta chain was obtained from a study of cytomegalovirus exposure and HLA in healthy donors. PCR was performed using 60 Vbeta and 13 Jbeta primers. The assay was immunoSEQ multiplex PCR, and TCRdb's table has in-frame clones only and misses some. The sample lists about 110,000 clones; roughly 71% were seen once. Germline CDR1 reads SGHRS; CDR2 reads YFSETQ. This CDR3 comprises 15 residues. V was pared by 0 bases and J by 2 bases, with 10 bases between. Study outcomes and limitations: The HLA-A and HLA-B alleles of most subjects were reportedly predicted accurately from TCR beta sequences.

Comments on this clone: Its antigen remains unidentified.

Sequenced input: PBMCs. The chain recombines TRBV5-1 with TRBJ2-3; TRBD1 is a possible D gene (6 bases). The TCR originated in a man aged 35 to 55 in good health and CMV-seropositive. Here the CDR3 DNA reads TGCGCCAGCAGCTTGGGTGGACAGACCACAGATACGCAGTATTTT. Protein: CASSLGGQTTDTQYF.